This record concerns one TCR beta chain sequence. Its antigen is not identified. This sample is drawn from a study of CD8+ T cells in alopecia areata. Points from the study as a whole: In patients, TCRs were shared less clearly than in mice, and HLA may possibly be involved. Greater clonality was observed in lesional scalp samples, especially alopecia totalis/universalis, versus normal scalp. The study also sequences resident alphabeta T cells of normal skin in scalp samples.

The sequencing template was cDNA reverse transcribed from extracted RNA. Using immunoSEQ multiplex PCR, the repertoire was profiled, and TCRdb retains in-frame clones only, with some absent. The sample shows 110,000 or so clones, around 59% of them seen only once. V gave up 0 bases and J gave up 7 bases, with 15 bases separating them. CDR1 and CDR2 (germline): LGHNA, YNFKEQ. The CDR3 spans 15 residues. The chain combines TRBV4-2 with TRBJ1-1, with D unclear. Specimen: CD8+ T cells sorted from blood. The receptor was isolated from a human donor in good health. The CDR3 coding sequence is TGTGCCAGCAGCCAAGATCTGGCACCAATGGGTGAAGCTTTCTTT. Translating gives CASSQDLAPMGEAFF.